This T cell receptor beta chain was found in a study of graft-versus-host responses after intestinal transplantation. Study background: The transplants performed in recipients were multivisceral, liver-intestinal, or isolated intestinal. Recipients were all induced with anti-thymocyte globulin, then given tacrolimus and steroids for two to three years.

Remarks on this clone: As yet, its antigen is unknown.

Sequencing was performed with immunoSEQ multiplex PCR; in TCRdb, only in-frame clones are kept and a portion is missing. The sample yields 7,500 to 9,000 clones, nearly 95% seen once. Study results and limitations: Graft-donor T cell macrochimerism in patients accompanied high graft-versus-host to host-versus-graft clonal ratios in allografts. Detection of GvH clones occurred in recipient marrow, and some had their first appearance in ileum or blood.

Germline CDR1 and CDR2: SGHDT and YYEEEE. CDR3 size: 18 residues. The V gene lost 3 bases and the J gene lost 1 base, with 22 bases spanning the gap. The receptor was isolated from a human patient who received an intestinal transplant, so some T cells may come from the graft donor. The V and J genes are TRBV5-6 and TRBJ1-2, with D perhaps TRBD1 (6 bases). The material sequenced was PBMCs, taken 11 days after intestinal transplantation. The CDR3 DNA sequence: TGTGCCAGCAGCTCTATAATGGGGACAAGGGATCTTAACTATGGCTACACCTTC. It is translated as CASSSIMGTRDLNYGYTF.